A selection of T cell receptor beta chains follows, all from one sample in a study of blood T cells in healthy people across ages. Each CDR3 protein gets one entry after TCRdb re-called the 5' RACE reads with MiXCR. The data contain around 1,000,000 distinct CDR3 sequences, under 40% of them singletons. The sequencing input was blood. The receptors come from a man aged 18 to 30 in good health. Each CDR3 is given without its conserved first and last residue.

CDR3 length: 11
V gene: TRBV20-1
J gene: TRBJ1-4
CDR3 protein: SAREFPNEKLF

CDR3 length: 15
V gene: TRBV21-1
J gene: TRBJ1-4
CDR3 protein: ASSNLQEGRSDEKLF

CDR3 length: 13
V gene: TRBV6-5
J gene: TRBJ2-1
CDR3 protein: ASSYRLAVYNEQF

CDR3 length: 13
V gene: TRBV6-2/TRBV6-3
J gene: TRBJ2-5
CDR3 protein: ASSYRPKTRETQY

CDR3 length: 9
V gene: TRBV20-1
J gene: TRBJ2-4
CDR3 protein: SASRVGEQY

CDR3 length: 13
V gene: TRBV6-2/TRBV6-3
J gene: TRBJ2-7
CDR3 protein: ASSSTMDPSYEQY

CDR3 length: 10
V gene: TRBV29-1
J gene: NA
CDR3 protein: SVAISRYEQY

CDR3 length: 13
V gene: TRBV7-9
J gene: TRBJ1-6
CDR3 protein: ASSLNAEGDSPLH

CDR3 length: 11
V gene: TRBV7-2
J gene: TRBJ2-3
CDR3 protein: ASSPSGLPMQY

CDR3 length: 11
V gene: TRBV20-1
J gene: NA
CDR3 protein: SAIPGESETQY

CDR3 length: 10
V gene: TRBV20-1
J gene: TRBJ1-1
CDR3 protein: SARPSGTEAF

CDR3 length: 12
V gene: TRBV4-1
J gene: TRBJ2-7
CDR3 protein: ASSQEPRSYEQY

CDR3 length: 13
V gene: TRBV6-4
J gene: TRBJ2-1
CDR3 protein: ASGEGGSSLNEQF